A selection of T cell receptor beta chains follows, all from one sample in a study of blood T cell repertoires in COVID-19. Sequenced by immunoSEQ multiplex PCR; TCRdb stores in-frame clones only, minus some. Of under 200,000 clones in the sample, about 87% are singletons; the top ten hold 0.55% to 0.6%. Source material: peripheral blood. Every receptor here comes from a man aged 55 to 70 with COVID-19, enrolled during active disease. The conserved cysteine and the conserved F or W are not part of the CDR3 here. The D gene is left open where the match is weak.

v_call	cdr3_length	j_call	d_call	cdr3_aa
TRBV4-3	13	TRBJ1-6	TRBD1	ASSQDRGVGSPLH
TRBV4-2	12	TRBJ2-2	-	ASSQDGDYEELF
TRBV18	13	TRBJ1-4	-	ASSPKTATNEKLF
TRBV7-6	17	TRBJ2-1	TRBD2	ASSRTTPTGTSGYNEQF
TRBV6-1	14	TRBJ2-2	-	ASSDRQGRGSGELF
TRBV14	12	TRBJ1-2	-	ASSQSAGIYGYT
TRBV24-1	11	TRBJ1-6	-	ATSAAGNSPLH
TRBV10-1	14	TRBJ1-5	TRBD1	ASTEPGQGVDQPQH
TRBV27	13	TRBJ2-1	TRBD1	ASSLPGQIYNEQF
TRBV3-1/TRBV3-2	13	TRBJ1-1	TRBD1	ASSQGSGGYTEAF
TRBV5-1	14	TRBJ2-1	TRBD2	ASSERTSGGNNEQF
TRBV11-1	13	TRBJ2-7	TRBD1	ASSLAAGGRYEQY
TRBV19	13	TRBJ2-2	TRBD1	AITGTAMNTGELF
TRBV6-2/TRBV6-3	14	TRBJ2-5	TRBD2	ASSYLAGDWEETQY
TRBV18	14	TRBJ2-7	TRBD2	ASSPPLAGGQYEQY
TRBV11-2	13	TRBJ1-2	-	ASSLGSLRLIGYT
TRBV4-2	12	TRBJ2-1	-	ASSQEGLNNEQF
TRBV19	11	TRBJ1-5	-	ASSSGEYQPQH
TRBV18	16	TRBJ2-2	-	ASSGQLRGASNTGELF
TRBV7-2	12	TRBJ1-2	TRBD1	ASSPGRDRAGYT
TRBV6-5	13	TRBJ1-5	-	ASSPTGTGNQPQH
TRBV4-1	13	TRBJ1-4	-	ASSHTIATNEKLF
TRBV7-9	11	TRBJ2-5	-	ASSLIAEETQY
TRBV27	10	TRBJ1-2	TRBD1	ASSSGGRGYT
TRBV3-1/TRBV3-2	14	TRBJ1-1	-	ASSQPKGGGNTEAF
TRBV5-4	15	TRBJ2-2	TRBD2	ASSLNLAGGQGGELF
TRBV18	14	TRBJ2-1	-	ASSPPGRSSYNEQF
TRBV6-5	10	TRBJ1-2	-	ASSSAGYGYT
TRBV28	17	TRBJ2-3	TRBD1	ASSLGRGPRVAGTDTQY
TRBV11-1	13	TRBJ2-7	TRBD1	ASSGWDRVAREQY
TRBV11-2	13	TRBJ1-1	-	ASSLAQGGSTEAF
TRBV19	14	TRBJ1-3	-	ASTKQGGLSGNTIY
TRBV18	12	TRBJ1-5	-	ASSPGAGNQPQH
TRBV6-2/TRBV6-3	13	TRBJ2-5	-	ASSYAGAPAETQY
TRBV10-3	12	TRBJ1-1	-	AISELQKNTEAF
TRBV7-3	13	TRBJ2-3	-	ASSLKGGGLDTQY
TRBV7-7	12	TRBJ2-5	TRBD2	ASSPSGGVETQY
TRBV25-1	13	TRBJ1-4	TRBD1	ASSESGQGNEKLF
TRBV10-3	14	TRBJ2-3	TRBD1	AIRAGIGTGSDTQY
TRBV5-4	10	TRBJ2-7	-	ASNLMSGEQY
TRBV7-9	13	TRBJ1-1	-	ASSPRGGMNTEAF